This T cell receptor beta chain was captured by sequencing in a study of blood T cell repertoires in COVID-19. Study details: Collection of acute and convalescent COVID-19 samples took place in the United States, Italy and Spain. T cells, B-cell-depleted T cells, or PBMCs supplied cDNA or gDNA.

The ends were cut back, 7 bases at V and 2 bases at J, with 11 bases in the middle. This CDR3 is built from 12 residues. The germline CDR1 and CDR2 sequences are SQVTM and ANQGSEA. Study processing details: Reference gene primer amplification yielded estimated nucleated cell counts. Produced via immunoSEQ multiplex PCR; TCRdb's table is partial and in-frame only. V, J and clone size reflect that table, while D and trimming were determined from the DNA. Of tens of thousands of clones listed, approximately 70% are singletons. The specimen was peripheral blood. This sequence was found in an elderly man with acute or convalescent COVID-19. The V and J genes are TRBV29-1 and TRBJ1-1; D perhaps matches TRBD1 (5 bases). Here the CDR3 reads CSGGVGNTEAFF. CDR3 in DNA: TGCAGCGGGGGGGTCGGTAACACTGAAGCTTTCTTT.